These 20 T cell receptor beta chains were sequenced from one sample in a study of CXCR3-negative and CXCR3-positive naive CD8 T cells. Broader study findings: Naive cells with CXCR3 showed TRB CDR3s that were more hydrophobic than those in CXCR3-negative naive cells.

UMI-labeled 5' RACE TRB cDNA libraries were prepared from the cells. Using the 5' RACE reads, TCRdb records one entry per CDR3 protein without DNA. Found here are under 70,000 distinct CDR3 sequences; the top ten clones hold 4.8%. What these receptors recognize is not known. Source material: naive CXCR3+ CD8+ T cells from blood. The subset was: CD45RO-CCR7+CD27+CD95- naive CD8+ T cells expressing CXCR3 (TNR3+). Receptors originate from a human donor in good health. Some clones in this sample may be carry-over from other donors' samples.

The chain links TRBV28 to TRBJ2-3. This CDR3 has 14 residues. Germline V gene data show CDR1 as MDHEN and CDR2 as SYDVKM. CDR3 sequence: CASMTWVSTDTQYF. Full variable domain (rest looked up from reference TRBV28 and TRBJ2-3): DVKVTQSSRYLVKRTGEKVFLECVQDMDHENMFWYRQDPGLGLRLIYFSYDVKMKEKGDIPEGYSVSREKKERFSLILESASTNQTSMYLCASMTWVSTDTQYFGPGTRLTVL.

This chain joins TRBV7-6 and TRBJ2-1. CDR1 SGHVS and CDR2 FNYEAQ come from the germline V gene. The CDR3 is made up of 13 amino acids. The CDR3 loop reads CASSFTNYNEQFF.

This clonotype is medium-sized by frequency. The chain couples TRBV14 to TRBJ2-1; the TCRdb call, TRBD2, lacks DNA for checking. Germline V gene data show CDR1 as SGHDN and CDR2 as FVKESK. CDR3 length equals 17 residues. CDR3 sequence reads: CASSQGAAGGPYNEQFF.

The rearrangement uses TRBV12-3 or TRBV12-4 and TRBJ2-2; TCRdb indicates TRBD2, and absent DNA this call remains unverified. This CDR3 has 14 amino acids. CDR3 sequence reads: CASSYRVGSGELFF.

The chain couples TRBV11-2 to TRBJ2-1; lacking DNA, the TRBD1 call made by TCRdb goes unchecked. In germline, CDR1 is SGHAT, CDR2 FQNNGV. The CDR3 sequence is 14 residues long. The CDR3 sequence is CASSLDGWDPEQFF.

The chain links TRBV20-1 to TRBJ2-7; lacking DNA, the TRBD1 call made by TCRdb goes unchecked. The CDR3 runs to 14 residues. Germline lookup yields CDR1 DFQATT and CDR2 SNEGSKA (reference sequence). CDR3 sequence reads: CSARPRDRGHEQYF.

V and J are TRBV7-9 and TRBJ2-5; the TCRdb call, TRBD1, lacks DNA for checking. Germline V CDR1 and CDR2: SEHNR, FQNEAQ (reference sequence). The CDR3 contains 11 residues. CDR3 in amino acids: CASTPSETQYF. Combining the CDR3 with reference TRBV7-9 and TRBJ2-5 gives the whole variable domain DTGVSQNPRHKITKRGQNVTFRCDPISEHNRLYWYRQTLGQGPEFLTYFQNEAQLEKSRLLSDRFSAERPKGSFSTLEIQRTEQGDSAMYLCASTPSETQYFGPGTRLLVL.

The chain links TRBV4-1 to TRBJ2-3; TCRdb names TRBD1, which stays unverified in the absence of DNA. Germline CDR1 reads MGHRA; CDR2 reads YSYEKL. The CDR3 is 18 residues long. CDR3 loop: CASSQVVPGQGYTDTQYF.

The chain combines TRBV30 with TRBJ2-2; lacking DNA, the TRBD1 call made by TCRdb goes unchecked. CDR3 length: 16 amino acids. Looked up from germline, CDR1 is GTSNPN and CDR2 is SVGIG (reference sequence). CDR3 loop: CAWRSADRANTGELFF.

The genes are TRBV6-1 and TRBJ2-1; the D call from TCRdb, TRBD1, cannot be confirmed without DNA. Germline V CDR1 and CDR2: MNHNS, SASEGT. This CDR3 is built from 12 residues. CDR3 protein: CASSERPHKQFF.

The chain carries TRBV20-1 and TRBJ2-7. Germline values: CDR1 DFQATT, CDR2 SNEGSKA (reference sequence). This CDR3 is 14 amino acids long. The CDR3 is CSARATTSFDEQYF.

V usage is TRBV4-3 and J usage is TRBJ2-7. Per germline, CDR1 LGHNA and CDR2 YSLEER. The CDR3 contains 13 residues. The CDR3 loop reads CASSQDRTYEQYF.

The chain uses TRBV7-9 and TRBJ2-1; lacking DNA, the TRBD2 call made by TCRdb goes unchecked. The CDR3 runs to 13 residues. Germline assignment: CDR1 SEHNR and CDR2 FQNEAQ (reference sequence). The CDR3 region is CASSLAPRVEQFF.

CDR3 in amino acids: CSVELQGFYGYTF. The chain recombines TRBV29-1 with TRBJ1-2; TCRdb calls TRBD1, which cannot be checked without DNA. Germline V CDR1 and CDR2: SQVTM, ANQGSEA. The length of the CDR3 is 13 residues.

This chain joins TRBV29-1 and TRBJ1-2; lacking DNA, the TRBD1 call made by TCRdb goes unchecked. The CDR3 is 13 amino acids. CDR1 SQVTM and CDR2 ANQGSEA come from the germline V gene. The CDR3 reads CSVVRQGNYGYTF.

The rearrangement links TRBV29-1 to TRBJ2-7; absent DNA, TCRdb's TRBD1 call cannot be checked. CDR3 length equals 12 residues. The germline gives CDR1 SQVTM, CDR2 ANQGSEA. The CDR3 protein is CSVEGPLGEQYF.

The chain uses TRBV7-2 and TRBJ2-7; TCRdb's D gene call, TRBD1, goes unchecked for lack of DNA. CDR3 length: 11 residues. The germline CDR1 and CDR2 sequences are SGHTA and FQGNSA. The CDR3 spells CASSPLEEQYF.

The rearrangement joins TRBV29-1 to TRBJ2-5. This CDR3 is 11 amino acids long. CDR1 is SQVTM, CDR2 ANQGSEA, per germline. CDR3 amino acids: CSVENWGTQYF.

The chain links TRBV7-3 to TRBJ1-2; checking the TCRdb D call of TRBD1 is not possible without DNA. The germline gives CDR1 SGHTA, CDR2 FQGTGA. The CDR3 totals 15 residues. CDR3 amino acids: CASSPSPQDVHGYTF.

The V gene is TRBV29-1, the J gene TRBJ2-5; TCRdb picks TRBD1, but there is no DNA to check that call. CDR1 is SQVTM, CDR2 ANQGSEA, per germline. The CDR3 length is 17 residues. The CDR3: CSVDGPLHLDWVETQYF. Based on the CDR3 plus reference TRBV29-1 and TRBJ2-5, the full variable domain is SAVISQKPSRDICQRGTSLTIQCQVDSQVTMMFWYRQQPGQSLTLIATANQGSEATYESGFVIDKFPISRPNLTFSTLTVSNMSPEDSSIYLCSVDGPLHLDWVETQYFGPGTRLLVL.